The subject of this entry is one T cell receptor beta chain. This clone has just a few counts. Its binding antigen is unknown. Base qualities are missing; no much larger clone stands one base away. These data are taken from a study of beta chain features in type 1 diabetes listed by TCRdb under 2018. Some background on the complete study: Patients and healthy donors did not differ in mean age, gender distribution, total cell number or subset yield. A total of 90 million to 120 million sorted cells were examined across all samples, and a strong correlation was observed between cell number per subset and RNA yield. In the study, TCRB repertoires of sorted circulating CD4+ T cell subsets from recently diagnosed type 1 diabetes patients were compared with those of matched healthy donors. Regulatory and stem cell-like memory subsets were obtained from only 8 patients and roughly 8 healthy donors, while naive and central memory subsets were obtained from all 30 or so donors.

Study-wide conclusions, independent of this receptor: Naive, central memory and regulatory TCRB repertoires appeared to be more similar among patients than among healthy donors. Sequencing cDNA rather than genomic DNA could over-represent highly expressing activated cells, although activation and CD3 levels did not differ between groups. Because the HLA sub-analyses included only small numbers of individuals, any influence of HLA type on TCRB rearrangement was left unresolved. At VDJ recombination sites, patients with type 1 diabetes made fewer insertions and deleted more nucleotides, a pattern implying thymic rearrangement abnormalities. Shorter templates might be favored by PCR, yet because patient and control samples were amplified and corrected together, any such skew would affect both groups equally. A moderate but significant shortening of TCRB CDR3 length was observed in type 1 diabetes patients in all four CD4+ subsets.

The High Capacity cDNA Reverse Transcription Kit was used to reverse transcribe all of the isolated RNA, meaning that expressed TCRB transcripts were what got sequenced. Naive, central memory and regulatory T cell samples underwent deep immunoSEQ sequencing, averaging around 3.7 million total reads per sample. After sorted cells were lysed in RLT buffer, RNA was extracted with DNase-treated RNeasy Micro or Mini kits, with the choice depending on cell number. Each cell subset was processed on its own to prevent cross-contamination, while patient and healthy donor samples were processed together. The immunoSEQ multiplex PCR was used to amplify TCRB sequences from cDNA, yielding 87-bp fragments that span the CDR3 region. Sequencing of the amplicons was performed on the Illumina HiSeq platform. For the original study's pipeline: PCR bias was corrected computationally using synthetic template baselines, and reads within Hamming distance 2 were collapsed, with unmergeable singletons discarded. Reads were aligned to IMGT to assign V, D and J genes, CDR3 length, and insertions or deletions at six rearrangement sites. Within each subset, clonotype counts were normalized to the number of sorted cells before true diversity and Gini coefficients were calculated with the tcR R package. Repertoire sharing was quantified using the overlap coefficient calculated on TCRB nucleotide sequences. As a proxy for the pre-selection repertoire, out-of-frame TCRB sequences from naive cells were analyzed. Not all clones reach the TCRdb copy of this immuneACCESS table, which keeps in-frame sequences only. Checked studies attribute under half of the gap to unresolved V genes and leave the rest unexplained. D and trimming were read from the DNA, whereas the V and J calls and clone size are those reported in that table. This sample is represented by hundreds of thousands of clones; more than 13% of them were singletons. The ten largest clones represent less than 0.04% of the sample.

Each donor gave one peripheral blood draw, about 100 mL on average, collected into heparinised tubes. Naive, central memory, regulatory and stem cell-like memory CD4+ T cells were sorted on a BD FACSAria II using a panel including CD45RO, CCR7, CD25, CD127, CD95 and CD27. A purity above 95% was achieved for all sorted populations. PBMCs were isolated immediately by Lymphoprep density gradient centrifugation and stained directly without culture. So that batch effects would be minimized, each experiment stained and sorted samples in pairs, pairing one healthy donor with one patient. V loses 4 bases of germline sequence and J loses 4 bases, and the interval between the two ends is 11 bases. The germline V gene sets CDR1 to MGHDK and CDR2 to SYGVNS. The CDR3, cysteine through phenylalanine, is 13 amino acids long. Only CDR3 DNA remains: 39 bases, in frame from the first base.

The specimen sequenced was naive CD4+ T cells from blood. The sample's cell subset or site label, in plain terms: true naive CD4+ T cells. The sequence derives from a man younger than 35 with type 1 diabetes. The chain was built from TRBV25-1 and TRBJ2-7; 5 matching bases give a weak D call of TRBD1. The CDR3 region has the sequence CASSVAGIYEQYF. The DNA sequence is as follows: TGTGCCAGCAGTGTAGCAGGGATATACGAGCAGTACTTC.